The 17 T cell receptor beta chains listed next were all sequenced from one sample in a study of blood T cells in healthy people across ages. Through a sample-barcoded 5' primer and a J-beta primer mix, a second PCR was run for about 6 to 12 cycles. TCRdb reanalysed the 5' RACE reads using MiXCR and keeps one entry per CDR3 protein. The table shows roughly 1.4 million distinct CDR3 sequences, with roughly 59% occurring only once. Material for sequencing was blood. Receptor source: a young man in good health.

This clonotype is a singleton in its sample. A much larger clone sits a single nucleotide away, making a read error possible. The gene calls are TRBV7-8 and TRBJ1-1; the D is unclear. This CDR3 has 13 amino acids. CDR1 is SGHVS and CDR2 is FQNEAQ in the germline V gene. The CDR3 reads CASSLNGNTEDFF. The CDR3 coding sequence is TGTGCCAGCAGCCTAAACGGGAACACTGAAGATTTCTTT. Full variable domain (rest looked up from reference TRBV7-8 and TRBJ1-1): GAGVSQSPRYKVAKRGQDVALRCDPISGHVSLFWYQQALGQGPEFLTYFQNEAQLDKSGLPSDRFFAERPEGSVSTLKIQRTQQEDSAVYLCASSLNGNTEDFFGQGTRLTVV.

This chain uses TRBV7-9 with TRBJ2-5; the D gene could be TRBD1 or TRBD2 (6 bases each). The V gene lost 5 bases and the J gene lost 2 bases, with 15 bases spanning the gap. Germline V gene data show CDR1 as SEHNR and CDR2 as FQNEAQ (reference sequence). The CDR3 runs to 15 residues. The CDR3 protein is CASSPQGGIQETQYF. As DNA, the CDR3 is TGTGCCAGCAGCCCCCAAGGGGGGATACAAGAGACCCAGTACTTC.

This chain connects TRBV6-5 to TRBJ2-1, with a weak D call TRBD2 (6 bases). Germline V gives CDR1 MNHEY, CDR2 SVGAGI. The CDR3 loop spans 14 amino acids. V lost 4 bases and J lost 7, with 14 bases in between. CDR3: CASSLGGIENEQFF. The CDR3 nucleotides are TGTGCCAGCAGTTTGGGGGGAATTGAGAATGAGCAGTTCTTC.

This clonotype was seen only a few times. The rearrangement joins TRBV27 to TRBJ2-5, with a possible D match to TRBD1 (5 bases). The J call may be mistaken, given a closer DNA end match to TRBJ2-7. Germline CDR1 MNHEY, CDR2 SMNVEV (reference sequence). There are 14 residues in the CDR3. The CDR3 DNA reads TGTGCCAGCAGTTTAGGAGCAGGGTGGTACGAGCAGTACTTC. This gives the protein CASSLGAGWYEQYF.

V gene TRBV4-3 combines with J gene TRBJ1-2; D might be TRBD1 (5 bases). Germline V lookup: CDR1 LGHNA, CDR2 YSLEER. This CDR3 has 14 residues. V was cut by 1 base and J by 4 bases, with 10 bases left in between. The chain's CDR3 is CASSQGGQAYGYTF. CDR3 bases: TGCGCCAGCAGCCAAGGGGGCCAGGCCTATGGCTACACCTTC.

This clonotype has more than one count but fewer than ten. The genes are TRBV6-6 and TRBJ2-1, with TRBD1 identical over 10 bases. Germline CDR1 reads MNHNY; CDR2 reads SVGAGI (reference sequence). V lost 5 bases and J lost 5; bases outside the gene matches: 9. The CDR3 has 16 residues. The CDR3 bases are TGTGCCAGCAGTCAAACGGGGACAGGGGCTAACAATGAGCAGTTCTTC. Amino acid sequence: CASSQTGTGANNEQFF.

This sequence joins TRBV20-1 and TRBJ2-7; no reliable D call. V lost 3 bases and J 4 bases, leaving 22 bases between the germline ends. The germline gives CDR1 DFQATT, CDR2 SNEGSKA (reference sequence). CDR3 length: 16 amino acids. The CDR3 spells CSARFSLEPPSYEQYF. Written as DNA, the CDR3 is TGCAGTGCTAGGTTCAGCCTCGAACCCCCCTCATACGAGCAGTACTTC.

J is TRBJ2-3 and V is TRBV12-3 or TRBV12-4; D not certain. The CDR3 is made up of 14 amino acids. The germline V and J ends were trimmed by 6 bases and 2 bases, with 12 bases remaining between them. DNA for the CDR3: TGTGCCAGCAGCCATGGTCCGTACACAGATACGCAGTATTTT. It encodes CASSHGPYTDTQYF.

The chain links TRBV5-6 to TRBJ1-2; D not resolved. CDR1 and CDR2 (germline): SGHDT, YYEEEE. V was cut by 6 bases and J by 3 bases, with 15 bases left in between. The CDR3 is 14 amino acids. CDR3 residues: CASTLGGGYYGYTF. The CDR3 DNA sequence: TGTGCCAGCACCCTTGGTGGAGGATACTATGGCTACACCTTC.

This clonotype was counted once. The J gene is TRBJ2-7, the V gene TRBV7-9, with D maybe TRBD1 (5 bases). CDR3 length: 16 amino acids. V gave up 5 bases and J gave up 5 bases, with 22 bases separating them. The germline gives CDR1 SEHNR, CDR2 FQNEAQ (reference sequence). The CDR3 region is CASSPPMEGVVHEQYF. CDR3 sequence (DNA): TGTGCCAGCAGCCCACCCATGGAAGGGGTAGTCCACGAGCAGTACTTC.

The V and J genes are TRBV7-9 and TRBJ2-1; no reliable D call. The CDR3 length is 13 residues. V was pared by 3 bases and J by 1 base, with 4 bases between. In germline, CDR1 is SEHNR, CDR2 FQNEAQ (reference sequence). The CDR3 DNA sequence: TGTGCCAGCAGCTTTATGTCCTACAATGAGCAGTTCTTC. Its translation is CASSFMSYNEQFF. Supplemented by reference TRBV7-9 and TRBJ2-1, the full variable domain reads DTGVSQNPRHKITKRGQNVTFRCDPISEHNRLYWYRQTLGQGPEFLTYFQNEAQLEKSRLLSDRFSAERPKGSFSTLEIQRTEQGDSAMYLCASSFMSYNEQFFGPGTRLTVL.

CDR3 bases: TGCGCCAGCAGCTTGAACGGACAGGGCGGCTCCTACGAGCAGTACTTC. It codes for CASSLNGQGGSYEQYF. This chain connects TRBV5-1 to TRBJ2-7, with 8 positions matching TRBD1. Germline CDR1 and CDR2: SGHRS and YFSETQ. J was trimmed by 0 bases and V by 1 base; bases with no gene match: 6. This CDR3 spans 16 amino acids.

The chain combines TRBV4-1 with TRBJ2-7, with a weak D call TRBD1 (6 bases). From germline, CDR1 is MGHRA and CDR2 YSYEKL. The V gene lost 6 bases and the J gene lost 5 bases, with 17 bases spanning the gap. The CDR3 sequence is 14 residues long. CDR3 protein: CASRAETTGNEQYF. DNA of the CDR3: TGCGCCAGCAGGGCCGAGACTACAGGGAACGAGCAGTACTTC.

This clonotype was seen only a few times. The gene calls are TRBV10-3 and TRBJ2-1; D uncertain. With 3 bases removed from V and 0 bases from J, the gap between germline ends came to 12 bases. The length of the CDR3 is 16 residues. Germline V lookup: CDR1 ENHRY, CDR2 SYGVKD. CDR3 protein: CAISDPAGGSYNEQFF. The CDR3 nucleotides are TGTGCCATCAGTGACCCAGCCGGCGGCTCCTACAATGAGCAGTTCTTC.

This chain joins TRBV27 and TRBJ1-4; D not certain. Germline CDR1 reads MNHEY; CDR2 reads SMNVEV (reference sequence). V was pared by 6 bases and J by 5 bases, with 13 bases between. The CDR3 runs 14 residues. In nucleotides, the CDR3 is TGTGCCAGCAGGGACCTATCTTTGAATGAAAAACTGTTTTTT. As protein: CASRDLSLNEKLFF.

This clonotype was found a few times. The chain joins TRBV4-3 to TRBJ1-6, with D uncertain. Trimming shortened V by 1 base and J by 3 bases, and 10 bases separated the two germline ends. Germline loops: CDR1 LGHNA, CDR2 YSLEER. CDR3 length equals 16 residues. DNA for the CDR3: TGCGCCAGCAGCCAAGTCACCCAGAACTATAATTCACCCCTCCACTTT. Amino acid sequence: CASSQVTQNYNSPLHF.

The gene calls are TRBV27 and TRBJ2-1, with 10 bases lining up with TRBD2. Unmatched junction bases numbered 5, after V lost 2 bases and J lost 7 bases. The CDR3 loop spans 15 amino acids. The germline V gene has CDR1 MNHEY and CDR2 SMNVEV (reference sequence). Here the CDR3 reads CASSLRERGGNEQFF. The DNA for the CDR3 is TGTGCCAGCAGTTTACGGGAGCGGGGGGGTAATGAGCAGTTCTTC.